This is a list of T cell receptor beta chains from one sample in a study of T cell responses to AZD1222 COVID-19 vaccine. The data were produced by immunoSEQ multiplex PCR, yet TCRdb's version contains in-frame clones alone and is incomplete. The sample lists 150,000 or so clones; under 95% were seen once. The sample consisted of peripheral blood, taken 28 days after the second AZD1222 dose. All receptors come from an adult who received the AZD1222 COVID-19 vaccine. Each CDR3 is given with its conserved first and last residue. D genes are given only for firm matches. Only part of the rows carry a size: once, few, many, or a class if the clone is expanded.

CDR3: CASRLPGGNEQFF; DNA: TGTGCCAGCAGACTCCCCGGGGGCAATGAGCAGTTCTTC; D: .; V: TRBV28; J: TRBJ2-1; size: .
CDR3: CATRLGTGGPYSNQPQHF; DNA: TGTGCCACCAGACTAGGGACAGGGGGCCCATATAGCAATCAGCCCCAGCATTTT; D: TRBD1; V: TRBV24-1; J: TRBJ1-5; size: .
CDR3: CASSSWEVGYTF; DNA: TGTGCCAGCAGTTCCTGGGAAGTAGGCTACACCTTC; D: .; V: TRBV6-5; J: TRBJ1-2; size: .
CDR3: CAWTWDRGSDYTF; DNA: TGTGCCTGGACTTGGGACAGGGGAAGCGACTACACCTTC; D: TRBD1; V: TRBV30; J: TRBJ1-2; size: once
CDR3: CASSRRDREKGEAFF; DNA: TGTGCCAGCAGCCGCCGGGACAGGGAAAAAGGTGAAGCTTTCTTT; D: TRBD1; V: TRBV7-8; J: TRBJ1-1; size: once
CDR3: CASRRGTSGGEGDEQFF; DNA: TGCGCCAGCAGGAGAGGGACTAGCGGGGGCGAAGGGGATGAGCAGTTCTTC; D: TRBD2; V: TRBV4-1; J: TRBJ2-1; size: .
CDR3: CASNPGDRNYGYTF; DNA: TGTGCCAGCAATCCAGGGGACAGGAACTATGGCTACACCTTC; D: TRBD1; V: TRBV6-5; J: TRBJ1-2; size: .
CDR3: CAWRGTGTDPIGYTF; DNA: TGTGCCTGGAGAGGTACCGGGACGGACCCTATTGGCTACACCTTC; D: .; V: TRBV30; J: TRBJ1-2; size: .
CDR3: CASSQDTTPSYEQYF; DNA: TGTGCCAGCAGCCAAGATACCACGCCTTCCTACGAGCAGTACTTC; D: .; V: TRBV3-1/TRBV3-2; J: TRBJ2-7; size: .
CDR3: CASSQDRTDTRGEQYF; DNA: TGCGCCAGCAGCCAAGATAGAACGGACACTCGGGGGGAGCAGTACTTC; D: .; V: TRBV4-1; J: TRBJ2-7; size: .
CDR3: CARSLGPNSYEQYF; DNA: TGTGCCAGAAGCTTGGGCCCAAACTCCTACGAGCAGTACTTC; D: .; V: TRBV5-3; J: TRBJ2-7; size: .
CDR3: CASSPQAPNYGYTF; DNA: TGTGCCAGCAGCCCGCAGGCCCCTAACTATGGCTACACCTTC; D: .; V: TRBV7-9; J: TRBJ1-2; size: .
CDR3: CASSPLGVVATEAFF; DNA: TGTGCCAGCAGCCCACTGGGGGTAGTGGCGACTGAAGCTTTCTTT; D: .; V: TRBV5-8; J: TRBJ1-1; size: .
CDR3: CASSRDHGENDGYTF; DNA: TGTGCCAGCAGCAGAGACCATGGGGAGAATGATGGCTACACCTTC; D: .; V: TRBV3-1/TRBV3-2; J: TRBJ1-2; size: .
CDR3: CASSLTGPWNPKNIQYF; DNA: TGCGCCAGCAGCTTGACGGGACCCTGGAATCCCAAAAACATTCAGTACTTC; D: .; V: TRBV5-1; J: TRBJ2-4; size: .
CDR3: CASSDQQGLTEAFF; DNA: TGTGCCAGCAGCGACCAACAGGGGTTAACTGAAGCTTTCTTT; D: TRBD1; V: TRBV11-2; J: TRBJ1-1; size: .
CDR3: CASSPKRLGQKNEKLFF; DNA: TGTGCCAGCAGCCCCAAACGTTTGGGACAGAAAAATGAAAAACTGTTTTTT; D: TRBD1; V: TRBV3-1/TRBV3-2; J: TRBJ1-4; size: once
CDR3: CAWSVGVWLEGRNTEAFF; DNA: TGTGCCTGGAGTGTGGGGGTGTGGCTCGAAGGCAGGAACACTGAAGCTTTCTTT; D: .; V: TRBV30; J: TRBJ1-1; size: .
CDR3: CASRRVLGGSYNEQFF; DNA: TGTGCCAGCAGACGGGTTTTGGGAGGCTCCTACAATGAGCAGTTCTTC; D: .; V: TRBV7-8; J: TRBJ2-1; size: .
CDR3: CASSPRVLSSGNTIYF; DNA: TGTGCCAGCAGCCCTAGGGTCCTTAGCTCTGGAAACACCATATATTTT; D: .; V: TRBV3-1/TRBV3-2; J: TRBJ1-3; size: .
CDR3: CASSVGQPNTEAFF; DNA: TGTGCCAGCAGCGTAGGGCAGCCGAACACTGAAGCTTTCTTT; D: .; V: TRBV9; J: TRBJ1-1; size: once
CDR3: CASSQVASGRLSYEQYF; DNA: TGTGCCAGCAGCCAAGTAGCTAGCGGGAGGCTCTCCTACGAGCAGTACTTC; D: TRBD2; V: TRBV4-2; J: TRBJ2-7; size: .
CDR3: CATSFEGREQFF; DNA: TGTGCCACCAGTTTTGAAGGGCGTGAGCAGTTCTTC; D: .; V: TRBV24-1; J: TRBJ2-1; size: .
CDR3: CAWKKGSSGHTQPQHF; DNA: TGTGCCTGGAAAAAGGGATCGTCCGGGCATACTCAGCCCCAGCATTTT; D: .; V: TRBV30; J: TRBJ1-5; size: few
CDR3: CASNPSSYNSPLHF; DNA: TGTGCCAGCAATCCGAGCTCCTATAATTCACCCCTCCACTTT; D: .; V: TRBV2; J: TRBJ1-6; size: .
CDR3: CASSQGSPTEAFF; DNA: TGCGCCAGCAGCCAAGGTTCACCGACTGAAGCTTTCTTT; D: .; V: TRBV4-3; J: TRBJ1-1; size: many
CDR3: CASRDGPNTGELFF; DNA: TGTGCCAGCAGGGACGGACCGAACACCGGGGAGCTGTTTTTT; D: .; V: TRBV6-5; J: TRBJ2-2; size: .
CDR3: CASSQGGAIGGYTF; DNA: TGCGCCAGCAGCCAGGGAGGGGCAATTGGGGGCTACACCTTC; D: .; V: TRBV4-1; J: TRBJ1-2; size: .
CDR3: CASSATGNTEAFF; DNA: TGTGCCAGCAGTGCGACAGGGAACACTGAAGCTTTCTTT; D: .; V: TRBV6-4; J: TRBJ1-1; size: .
CDR3: CASSPRLAGEVDTQYF; DNA: TGTGCCAGCAGCCCCCGACTAGCGGGGGAAGTAGATACGCAGTATTTT; D: TRBD2; V: TRBV11-2; J: TRBJ2-3; size: .
CDR3: CASSFYSRGAYNEQFF; DNA: TGTGCCAGCAGTTTCTACTCGCGTGGCGCCTACAATGAGCAGTTCTTC; D: .; V: TRBV28; J: TRBJ2-1; size: .
CDR3: CASSPSGLPQETQYF; DNA: TGTGCCAGCAGCCCCTCCGGACTACCTCAAGAGACCCAGTACTTC; D: .; V: TRBV9; J: TRBJ2-5; size: .
CDR3: CASSYSDTNTEAFF; DNA: TGTGCCAGCAGTTACTCGGACACGAACACTGAAGCTTTCTTT; D: .; V: TRBV6-5; J: TRBJ1-1; size: .
CDR3: CASSLDGGGNQPQHF; DNA: TGTGCCAGCAGCCTCGATGGGGGGGGCAATCAGCCCCAGCATTTT; D: .; V: TRBV9; J: TRBJ1-5; size: few
CDR3: CATPGGTPGRNQPQHF; DNA: TGTGCTACCCCAGGCGGGACCCCAGGACGCAATCAGCCCCAGCATTTT; D: .; V: TRBV7-7; J: TRBJ1-5; size: .
CDR3: CSVERASGRTSYNEQFF; DNA: TGCAGCGTTGAGAGGGCTAGCGGGAGGACCTCCTACAATGAGCAGTTCTTC; D: TRBD2; V: TRBV29-1; J: TRBJ2-1; size: .
CDR3: CASSIGRGSYQPQHF; DNA: TGTGCCAGTAGTATAGGGAGGGGGTCATATCAGCCCCAGCATTTT; D: .; V: TRBV19; J: TRBJ1-5; size: once
CDR3: CASSYPGTTEAFF; DNA: TGCGCCAGCAGTTATCCCGGGACAACTGAAGCTTTCTTT; D: .; V: TRBV4-1; J: TRBJ1-1; size: .
CDR3: CSVQTGANTGELFF; DNA: TGCAGCGTCCAAACAGGGGCGAACACCGGGGAGCTGTTTTTT; D: TRBD1; V: TRBV29-1; J: TRBJ2-2; size: once
CDR3: CASSPRSWDTEAFF; DNA: TGTGCCAGCAGTCCCCGGTCCTGGGACACTGAAGCTTTCTTT; D: .; V: TRBV27; J: TRBJ1-1; size: .
CDR3: CASSPGTASYNEQFF; DNA: TGTGCCAGTAGTCCCGGGACGGCTTCCTACAATGAGCAGTTCTTC; D: .; V: TRBV19; J: TRBJ2-1; size: .
CDR3: CATQRFTGELFF; DNA: TGTGCCACCCAGCGGTTCACCGGGGAGCTGTTTTTT; D: .; V: TRBV24-1; J: TRBJ2-2; size: once
CDR3: CASSPKAGYTGGSGGYTF; DNA: TGTGCCAGCAGCCCGAAGGCGGGATACACGGGAGGATCGGGAGGCTACACCTTC; D: .; V: TRBV9; J: TRBJ1-2; size: .
CDR3: CAIPGDRGGYTF; DNA: TGTGCCATCCCAGGGGACAGGGGGGGCTACACCTTC; D: TRBD1; V: TRBV10-3; J: TRBJ1-2; size: .
CDR3: CASSPLNNEQFF; DNA: TGTGCCAGCAGTCCCCTTAACAATGAGCAGTTCTTC; D: .; V: TRBV6-2/TRBV6-3; J: TRBJ2-1; size: .
CDR3: CASSDSFRNTIYF; DNA: TGTGCCAGCAGCGACAGTTTTAGGAACACCATATATTTT; D: .; V: TRBV27; J: TRBJ1-3; size: .
CDR3: CASSVGLGANYGYTF; DNA: TGTGCCAGCAGCGTAGGTCTGGGAGCCAACTATGGCTACACCTTC; D: .; V: TRBV9; J: TRBJ1-2; size: few
CDR3: CASSPSVEGTGQPQHF; DNA: TGTGCCAGCTCACCCTCGGTAGAGGGTACGGGCCAGCCCCAGCATTTT; D: .; V: TRBV18; J: TRBJ1-5; size: .
CDR3: CASSPTGVETQYF; DNA: TGCGCCAGCAGCCCGACAGGGGTCGAGACCCAGTACTTC; D: TRBD1; V: TRBV4-3; J: TRBJ2-5; size: once
CDR3: CASSLKGYGYTF; DNA: TGTGCCAGCAGCTTAAAAGGCTATGGCTACACCTTC; D: .; V: TRBV7-9; J: TRBJ1-2; size: .
CDR3: CASSPMDGPNEKLFF; DNA: TGTGCCAGCAGTCCCATGGACGGCCCTAATGAAAAACTGTTTTTT; D: .; V: TRBV28; J: TRBJ1-4; size: .
CDR3: CASSTDRGHGYTF; DNA: TGTGCCAGTAGTACGGACAGGGGCCATGGCTACACCTTC; D: TRBD1; V: TRBV19; J: TRBJ1-2; size: .
CDR3: CASSPRTGRSPLHF; DNA: TGTGCCAGCAGCCCGAGGACAGGGCGATCACCCCTCCACTTT; D: TRBD1; V: TRBV28; J: TRBJ1-6; size: .
CDR3: CASSRRGTRHTDTQYF; DNA: TGTGCCAGCAGCCGTCGGGGCACGCGGCACACAGATACGCAGTATTTT; D: .; V: TRBV7-3; J: TRBJ2-3; size: .
CDR3: CASSPRGQGTGYTF; DNA: TGTGCCAGCAGCCCTAGGGGACAGGGGACGGGCTACACCTTC; D: TRBD1; V: TRBV3-1/TRBV3-2; J: TRBJ1-2; size: .
CDR3: CASSDRTVNEKLFF; DNA: TGTGCCAGCAGCGACCGGACAGTTAATGAAAAACTGTTTTTT; D: .; V: TRBV9; J: TRBJ1-4; size: .
CDR3: CASRASAHTEAFF; DNA: TGTGCCAGCAGGGCGTCAGCTCACACTGAAGCTTTCTTT; D: .; V: TRBV28; J: TRBJ1-1; size: .
CDR3: CASSLDPTDTQYF; DNA: TGTGCCAGCAGTCTCGACCCCACAGATACGCAGTATTTT; D: .; V: TRBV6-5; J: TRBJ2-3; size: .